This T cell receptor (beta chain) was documented in a study of shared clonotypes between healthy human individuals. Whole-study results and caveats: Generally, naive subsets (rather than memory subsets) showed larger estimated richness. Between a few donors, naive CD4 clonotypes were shared at a level of about 5%. Read depth was anticipated to influence clonotype sharing among donors.

This clone was seen a handful of times. No antigen is known for it. V lost 6 bases to trimming and J lost 6 bases, with 17 bases between them. In germline, CDR1 is SGHAT, CDR2 FQNNGV. This CDR3 contains 15 residues. Once extracted for a subset, genomic DNA was divided evenly among several immunoSEQ plates. TCRdb's table, derived via immunoSEQ multiplex PCR, lists solely in-frame clones and lacks some. There are some 1 million clones in the sample; more than 60% occur only once, and about 1.5% lies in the top ten. The sequenced material came from memory CD4+ T cells sorted from blood. Subset denoted: CD45RA-negative fraction. The chain employs TRBV11-2 and TRBJ1-4; D perhaps matches TRBD1 (6 bases). This receptor was taken from a man between 18 and 35 years old in good health. CDR3 DNA: TGTGCCAGCAGACCAGGGGTAGGGTTGGATGAAAAACTGTTTTTT. Translation: CASRPGVGLDEKLFF.